The present T cell receptor beta chain was sequenced within a study of sequential checkpoint blockade in melanoma (dated by TCRdb to the late 2010s). About the full investigation: Patients were assigned by 1:1 randomization to either first-line nivolumab followed by ipilimumab (arm A) or ipilimumab followed by nivolumab (arm B). Maintenance nivolumab came after each of the two trial sequences.

Overall study outcomes, separate from this receptor: Larger, independent patient cohorts are needed to validate the response-prediction model that combines TCR metrics and mutation burden.

The immunoSEQ Assay was used to immunosequence TCRbeta CDR3 regions from genomic DNA. Before high-throughput sequencing, genomic DNA was amplified using bias-controlled multiplex PCR. The paper's processing steps were these. To quantify the absolute abundance of each unique TCRbeta CDR3 region, the sequences were collapsed and filtered. Clonality, defined as 1 minus Pielou's evenness, was calculated using only productive rearrangements. A previously published method was used to identify clones whose frequencies were significantly greater in on-treatment samples than in baseline samples. TCRdb obtained this table from immuneACCESS and retained in-frame rearrangements with V and J assigned. These tables miss some clones; where compared with another copy, unresolved V genes account for less than half of the shortfall, and the remainder is unexplained. D and trimming were read from the DNA, whereas the V and J calls and clone size are those reported in that table. The sample table shows under 13,000 clones, and approximately 70% are seen once. Under 30% of the sample is in the top ten clones.

Taken with the paper, the label for treatment or condition translates to: randomized to nivolumab then ipilimumab (arm A) or the reverse (arm B). None of the trial patients had been given prior DNA-damaging chemotherapy. A FACS Aria II flow cytometer was used to sort live CD3+CD8+ cells that were negative for CD19 and CD56 from thawed PBMCs. CheckMate 064, a randomized, open-label phase II trial of sequential checkpoint blockade, was the source of the samples, all of which came from patients with melanoma. Peripheral blood mononuclear cells were collected by leukapheresis, purified with Ficoll-Paque, and frozen in human serum with approximately 10% DMSO. Immediately after sorting, the purity of the sorted blood CD3+CD8+ cells was confirmed to be >95%, and DNA was then extracted. CDR1 and CDR2 are read off the germline V gene as MDHEN and SYDVKM. From cysteine to phenylalanine, the CDR3 is 13 amino acids long. Only the CDR3 region is kept as DNA, spanning 39 bases read in frame from base 1. Relative to germline, V is 7 bases shorter and J is 2 bases shorter, with 12 bases between their ends.

This clone was observed once. Its target antigen remains unknown. No base qualities exist here, and no much larger clone lies one base off it. This chain is built from TRBV28 and TRBJ2-7; the D segment could be TRBD1, given 6 matching bases. This TCR derives from a human donor with melanoma. Sequenced material: CD8+ T cells sorted from blood (inferred from file names), taken from a patient given nivolumab and ipilimumab in sequence. Here the CDR3 is given as CASTPGTPYEQYF. The base sequence is TGTGCCAGCACTCCTGGGACACCCTACGAGCAGTACTTC. Full variable domain (CDR3 extended with the reference TRBV28 and TRBJ2-7 proteins): DVKVTQSSRYLVKRTGEKVFLECVQDMDHENMFWYRQDPGLGLRLIYFSYDVKMKEKGDIPEGYSVSREKKERFSLILESASTNQTSMYLCASTPGTPYEQYFGPGTRLTVT.